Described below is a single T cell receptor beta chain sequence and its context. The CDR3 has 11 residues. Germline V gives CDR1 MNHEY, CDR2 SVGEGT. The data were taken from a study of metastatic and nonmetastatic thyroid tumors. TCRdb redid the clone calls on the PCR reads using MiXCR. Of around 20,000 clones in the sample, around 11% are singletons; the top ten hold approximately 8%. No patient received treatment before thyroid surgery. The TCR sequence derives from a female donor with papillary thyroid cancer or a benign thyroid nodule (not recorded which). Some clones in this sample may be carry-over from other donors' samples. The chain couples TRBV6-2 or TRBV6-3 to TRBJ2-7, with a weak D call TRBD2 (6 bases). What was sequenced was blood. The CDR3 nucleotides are TGTTTCACCAGGCGGGGTTACGAGCAGTACTTC. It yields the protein CFTRRGYEQYF.